A selection of T cell receptor beta chains follows, all from one sample in a study of blood T cell repertoires in COVID-19. Assay: immunoSEQ multiplex PCR; the TCRdb copy retains only in-frame clones and omits some. The sample consists of 60,000 to 80,000 clones, roughly 90% of them appearing once. The sample taken for sequencing was peripheral blood. These receptors were collected from a human donor in a cohort sampled during active COVID-19. CDR3s include the opening cysteine and the closing phenylalanine or tryptophan. The order of the fields is clone size, V gene, J gene, CDR3 length, D gene, CDR3 protein, CDR3 DNA. The D gene is left open where the match is weak. The size entry is marked missing in some rows and otherwise reads once, few, many or a size class.

abundance: NA
v_gene: TRBV7-2
j_gene: TRBJ2-5
len: 14
d_gene: NA
CDR3aa: CASSHLTGSETQYF
CDR3nt: TGTGCCAGCAGCCACCTAACAGGGTCAGAGACCCAGTACTTC

abundance: once
v_gene: TRBV18
j_gene: TRBJ2-7
len: 14
d_gene: TRBD1
CDR3aa: CASSPQGARREQYF
CDR3nt: TGTGCCAGCTCACCACAGGGGGCGCGGCGCGAGCAGTACTTC

abundance: NA
v_gene: TRBV19
j_gene: TRBJ2-3
len: 20
d_gene: TRBD2
CDR3aa: CASSRLAGHRNAGSTDTQYF
CDR3nt: TGTGCCAGTAGTAGACTAGCGGGACACAGAAATGCGGGGAGCACAGATACGCAGTATTTT

abundance: NA
v_gene: TRBV6-6
j_gene: TRBJ2-7
len: 14
d_gene: TRBD1
CDR3aa: CASSPGTGGDEQYF
CDR3nt: TGTGCCAGCAGCCCCGGGACAGGGGGCGACGAGCAGTACTTC

abundance: NA
v_gene: TRBV27
j_gene: TRBJ2-2
len: 16
d_gene: TRBD2
CDR3aa: CASSWEAGGQAGELFF
CDR3nt: TGTGCCAGCAGTTGGGAAGCGGGAGGGCAGGCCGGGGAGCTGTTTTTT

abundance: NA
v_gene: TRBV7-9
j_gene: TRBJ1-6
len: 16
d_gene: TRBD1
CDR3aa: CASSVGQGGHNSPLHF
CDR3nt: TGTGCCAGCAGCGTCGGACAGGGTGGCCATAATTCACCCCTCCACTTT

abundance: NA
v_gene: TRBV28
j_gene: TRBJ1-5
len: 13
d_gene: NA
CDR3aa: CASSFSGNQPQHF
CDR3nt: TGTGCCAGCAGTTTTTCCGGCAATCAGCCCCAGCATTTT

abundance: once
v_gene: TRBV11-2
j_gene: TRBJ2-2
len: 15
d_gene: TRBD2
CDR3aa: CASSLGLADSLGLFF
CDR3nt: TGTGCCAGCAGCTTAGGACTAGCGGACTCCTTGGGGCTGTTTTTT

abundance: NA
v_gene: TRBV2
j_gene: TRBJ1-1
len: 12
d_gene: TRBD1
CDR3aa: CETTGVNTEAFF
CDR3nt: TGTGAAACGACAGGGGTGAACACTGAAGCTTTCTTT

abundance: NA
v_gene: TRBV7-8
j_gene: TRBJ2-7
len: 15
d_gene: TRBD1
CDR3aa: CASSFRRDRGGEQYF
CDR3nt: TGTGCCAGCAGCTTCCGACGGGACAGGGGGGGAGAGCAGTACTTC

abundance: once
v_gene: TRBV27
j_gene: TRBJ2-5
len: 14
d_gene: TRBD2
CDR3aa: CASTPRGLAKTQYF
CDR3nt: TGTGCCAGCACACCAAGAGGACTAGCAAAGACCCAGTACTTC

abundance: NA
v_gene: TRBV2
j_gene: TRBJ2-2
len: 14
d_gene: NA
CDR3aa: CASSGLGAPGELFF
CDR3nt: TGTGCCAGCAGTGGGTTAGGAGCCCCCGGGGAGCTGTTTTTT

abundance: NA
v_gene: TRBV28
j_gene: TRBJ1-2
len: 14
d_gene: NA
CDR3aa: CAIAHGGADYGYTF
CDR3nt: TGTGCCATCGCCCATGGGGGGGCAGACTATGGCTACACCTTC

abundance: once
v_gene: TRBV30
j_gene: TRBJ2-3
len: 15
d_gene: NA
CDR3aa: CAWGPSGGGVRVQYF
CDR3nt: TGTGCCTGGGGTCCTAGCGGAGGGGGGGTGAGGGTGCAGTATTTT

abundance: NA
v_gene: TRBV9
j_gene: TRBJ2-5
len: 14
d_gene: NA
CDR3aa: CASSVATGEETQYF
CDR3nt: TGTGCCAGCAGCGTAGCTACGGGGGAAGAGACCCAGTACTTC

abundance: NA
v_gene: TRBV11-2
j_gene: TRBJ1-1
len: 13
d_gene: NA
CDR3aa: CASSFSENTEAFF
CDR3nt: TGTGCCAGCAGCTTCTCAGAGAACACTGAAGCTTTCTTT